These T cell receptor beta chains were read from a single sample in a study of cytomegalovirus exposure and HLA in healthy donors. Method: immunoSEQ multiplex PCR; TCRdb's copy keeps in-frame clones and lacks some. The table lists 100,000 to 150,000 clones, around three quarters of them singletons. Input material: PBMCs. The receptor source for this set is a man aged 25-40 years in good health and CMV-seronegative. Each CDR3 is given with its conserved first and last residue. Each record gives: clone size, D gene, J gene, V gene, CDR3 protein, CDR3 DNA. A D gene is named only where the DNA matches it firmly. Rows give clone size only sometimes, using once, few, many, or a class for an expanded clone.

NA,NA,TRBJ2-7,TRBV9,CASSAPASGGSYEQYF,TGTGCCAGCAGTGCCCCTGCGTCAGGGGGGTCCTACGAGCAGTACTTC
NA,NA,TRBJ2-7,TRBV2,CASSEMGGAVDYEQYF,TGTGCCAGCAGTGAGATGGGGGGGGCGGTGGACTACGAGCAGTACTTC
NA,NA,TRBJ1-2,TRBV25-1,CASSESRPRGYGYTF,TGTGCCAGCAGTGAATCTAGGCCGCGGGGCTATGGCTACACCTTC
NA,NA,TRBJ2-5,TRBV6-6,CASSYWRGQETQYF,TGTGCCAGCAGTTACTGGCGGGGTCAAGAGACCCAGTACTTC
NA,TRBD2,TRBJ2-3,TRBV29-1,CSVGGSSGSLADTQYF,TGCAGCGTCGGGGGGTCTAGCGGGAGTCTGGCAGATACGCAGTATTTT
few,NA,TRBJ2-5,TRBV11-2,CASSLLEDYQETQYF,TGTGCCAGCAGCTTACTAGAGGACTACCAAGAGACCCAGTACTTC
NA,NA,TRBJ1-1,TRBV27,CASRVYSSNTEAFF,TGTGCCAGCAGGGTTTACAGCTCGAACACTGAAGCTTTCTTT
once,NA,TRBJ1-1,TRBV7-2,CASSAGLANTEAFF,TGTGCCAGCAGCGCCGGACTTGCTAACACTGAAGCTTTCTTT
NA,TRBD2,TRBJ2-5,TRBV7-2,CASSFGTSGRETQYF,TGTGCCAGCAGCTTTGGGACTAGCGGGAGGGAGACCCAGTACTTC
NA,TRBD2,TRBJ2-3,TRBV29-1,CSGVAGASTDTQYF,TGCAGCGGGGTAGCGGGGGCGAGCACAGATACGCAGTATTTT
NA,TRBD1,TRBJ1-5,TRBV30,CAWGQGNQPQHF,TGTGCCTGGGGACAGGGGAATCAGCCCCAGCATTTT
NA,TRBD1,TRBJ2-2,TRBV11-2,CASSRRQGWNSNTGELFF,TGTGCCAGCAGCCGTAGACAGGGTTGGAACTCGAACACCGGGGAGCTGTTTTTT
NA,NA,TRBJ2-1,TRBV6-5,CASRISGGSYNEQFF,TGTGCCAGCAGGATTAGCGGAGGTTCCTACAATGAGCAGTTCTTC
NA,TRBD1,TRBJ1-6,TRBV2,CASSRTGIGNNSPLHF,TGTGCCAGCAGTCGGACAGGGATTGGGAATAATTCACCCCTCCACTTT
NA,NA,TRBJ1-1,TRBV9,CASSVDLGDREAFF,TGTGCCAGCAGCGTAGACTTGGGAGACAGGGAAGCTTTCTTT
NA,NA,TRBJ1-4,TRBV7-2,CASQRGGAGEKLFF,TGTGCCAGCCAGAGGGGGGGGGCGGGAGAAAAACTGTTTTTT
NA,TRBD2,TRBJ2-2,TRBV27,CASSPWTSGNTGELFF,TGTGCCAGCAGTCCCTGGACTAGCGGGAACACCGGGGAGCTGTTTTTT
NA,TRBD1,TRBJ2-7,TRBV6-5,CASTGTPGGHEQYF,TGTGCCAGCACCGGTACTCCAGGGGGCCACGAGCAGTACTTC
NA,TRBD1,TRBJ2-7,TRBV27,CASSRDRVSYEQYF,TGTGCCAGCAGCAGGGACAGGGTCTCCTACGAGCAGTACTTC
NA,NA,TRBJ2-7,TRBV29-1,CSVEGGRGSYEQYF,TGCAGCGTTGAAGGGGGAAGGGGGTCCTACGAGCAGTACTTC
NA,NA,TRBJ1-1,TRBV5-6,CASSFTVAEAFF,TGTGCCAGCAGCTTCACAGTGGCTGAAGCTTTCTTT
NA,NA,TRBJ2-7,TRBV10-3,CAISESRDEQYF,TGTGCCATCAGTGAGTCGCGGGACGAGCAGTACTTC
once,NA,TRBJ1-1,TRBV6-5,CASSYSYVIGTEAFF,TGTGCCAGCAGTTACTCGTATGTAATCGGCACTGAAGCTTTCTTT
NA,TRBD2,TRBJ2-7,TRBV5-8,CASTPRLAGLYEQYF,TGTGCCAGCACCCCACGGTTAGCGGGGCTCTACGAGCAGTACTTC
few,TRBD1,TRBJ2-7,TRBV5-1,CASSPGTGSYEQYF,TGCGCCAGCAGTCCCGGGACAGGCTCCTACGAGCAGTACTTC
NA,NA,TRBJ1-1,TRBV4-1,CASSQGTGRATEAFF,TGCGCCAGCAGCCAGGGCACAGGGAGGGCCACTGAAGCTTTCTTT